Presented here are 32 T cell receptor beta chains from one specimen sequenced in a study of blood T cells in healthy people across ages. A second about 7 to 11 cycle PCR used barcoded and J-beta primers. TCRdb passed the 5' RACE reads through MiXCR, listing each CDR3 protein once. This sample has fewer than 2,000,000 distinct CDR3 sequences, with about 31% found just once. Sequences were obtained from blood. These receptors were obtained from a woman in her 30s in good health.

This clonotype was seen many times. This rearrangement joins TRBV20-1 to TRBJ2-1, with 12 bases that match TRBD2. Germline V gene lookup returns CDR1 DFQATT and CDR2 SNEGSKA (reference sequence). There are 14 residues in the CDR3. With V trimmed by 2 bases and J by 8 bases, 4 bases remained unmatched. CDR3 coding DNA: TGCAGTGCTAGATCGTCTAGCGGGAGGGATGAGCAGTTCTTC. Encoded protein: CSARSSSGRDEQFF.

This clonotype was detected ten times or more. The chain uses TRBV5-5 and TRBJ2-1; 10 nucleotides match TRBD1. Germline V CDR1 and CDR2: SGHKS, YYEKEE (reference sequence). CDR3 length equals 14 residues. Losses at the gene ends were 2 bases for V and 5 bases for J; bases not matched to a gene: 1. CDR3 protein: CASSLGQGDNEQFF. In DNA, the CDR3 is TGTGCCAGCAGCTTAGGACAGGGGGACAATGAGCAGTTCTTC.

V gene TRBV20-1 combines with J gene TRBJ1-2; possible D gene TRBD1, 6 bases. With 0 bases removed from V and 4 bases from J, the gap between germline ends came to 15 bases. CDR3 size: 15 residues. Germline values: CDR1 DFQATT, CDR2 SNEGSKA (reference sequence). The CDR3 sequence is CSAREGTILGYGYTF. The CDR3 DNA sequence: TGCAGTGCTAGAGAGGGGACAATCCTAGGCTATGGCTACACCTTC.

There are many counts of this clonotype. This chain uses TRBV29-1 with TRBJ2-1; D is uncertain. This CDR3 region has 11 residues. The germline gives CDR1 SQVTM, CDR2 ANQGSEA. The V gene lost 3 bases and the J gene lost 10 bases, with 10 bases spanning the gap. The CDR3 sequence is CSVEETLEQFF. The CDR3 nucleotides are TGCAGCGTTGAGGAGACACTAGAGCAGTTCTTC.

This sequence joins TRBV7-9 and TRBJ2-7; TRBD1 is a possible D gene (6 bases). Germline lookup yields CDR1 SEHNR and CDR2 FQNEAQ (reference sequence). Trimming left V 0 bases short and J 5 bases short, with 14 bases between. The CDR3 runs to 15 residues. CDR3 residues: CASSLASGVVNEQYF. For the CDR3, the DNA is TGTGCCAGCAGCTTAGCTTCAGGGGTGGTGAACGAGCAGTACTTC.

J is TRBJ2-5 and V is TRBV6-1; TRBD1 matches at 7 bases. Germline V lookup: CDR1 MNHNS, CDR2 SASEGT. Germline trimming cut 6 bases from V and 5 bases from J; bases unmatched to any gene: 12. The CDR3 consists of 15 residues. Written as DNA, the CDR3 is TGTGCCAGCAGCCCACAGGGACAGCCGGGGGAGACCCAGTACTTC. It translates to CASSPQGQPGETQYF.

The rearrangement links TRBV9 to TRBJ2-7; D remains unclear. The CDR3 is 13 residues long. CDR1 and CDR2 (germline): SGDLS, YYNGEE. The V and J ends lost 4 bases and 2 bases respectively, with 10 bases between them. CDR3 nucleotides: TGTGCCAGCAGCCCGAACCCAACCTACGAGCAGTACTTC. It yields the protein CASSPNPTYEQYF.

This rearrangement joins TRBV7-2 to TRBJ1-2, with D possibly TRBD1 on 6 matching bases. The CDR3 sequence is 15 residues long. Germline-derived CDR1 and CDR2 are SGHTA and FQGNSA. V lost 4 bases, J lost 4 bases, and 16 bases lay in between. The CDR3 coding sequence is TGTGCCAGCAGCTCCTCCCGGACAGTAGTCTATGGCTACACCTTC. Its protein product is CASSSSRTVVYGYTF. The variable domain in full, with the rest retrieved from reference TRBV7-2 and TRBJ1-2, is GAGVSQSPSNKVTEKGKDVELRCDPISGHTALYWYRQSLGQGLEFLIYFQGNSAPDKSGLPSDRFSAERTGGSVSTLTIQRTQQEDSAVYLCASSSSRTVVYGYTFGSGTRLTVV.

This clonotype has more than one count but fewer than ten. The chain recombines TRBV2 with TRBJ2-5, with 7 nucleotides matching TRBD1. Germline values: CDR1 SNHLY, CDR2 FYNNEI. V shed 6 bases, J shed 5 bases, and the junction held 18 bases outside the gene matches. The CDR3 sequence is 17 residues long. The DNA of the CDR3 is TGTGCCAGCAGCCTGGACAGGCTAGTCACCCGACAGGAGACCCAGTACTTC. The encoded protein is CASSLDRLVTRQETQYF.

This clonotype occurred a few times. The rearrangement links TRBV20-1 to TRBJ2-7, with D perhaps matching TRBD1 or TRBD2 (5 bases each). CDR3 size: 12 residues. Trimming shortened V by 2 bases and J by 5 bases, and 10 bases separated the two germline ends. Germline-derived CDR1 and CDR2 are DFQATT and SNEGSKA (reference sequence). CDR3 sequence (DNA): TGCAGTGCTAGAAGGGACGGGGACGAGCAGTACTTC. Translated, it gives CSARRDGDEQYF.

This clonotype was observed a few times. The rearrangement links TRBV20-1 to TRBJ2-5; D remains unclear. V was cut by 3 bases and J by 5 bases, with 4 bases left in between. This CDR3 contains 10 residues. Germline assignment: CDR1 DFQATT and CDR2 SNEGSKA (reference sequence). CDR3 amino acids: CSASTETQYF. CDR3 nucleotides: TGCAGTGCTAGTACGGAGACCCAGTACTTC.

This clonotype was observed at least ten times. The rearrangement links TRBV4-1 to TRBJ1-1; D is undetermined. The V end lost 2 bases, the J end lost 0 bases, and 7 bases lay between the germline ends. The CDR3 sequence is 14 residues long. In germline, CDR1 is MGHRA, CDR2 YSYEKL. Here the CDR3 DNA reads TGCGCCAGCAGCCAAAGTGGGATGAACACTGAAGCTTTCTTT. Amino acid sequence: CASSQSGMNTEAFF.

The CDR3 is CASRDRTYNEQFF. The CDR3 DNA is TGTGCCAGCAGGGACAGGACCTACAATGAGCAGTTCTTC. The gene calls are TRBV25-1 and TRBJ2-1, with 7 bases aligning to TRBD1. V trimming: 6 bases; J trimming: 2 bases; junction bases outside the gene matches: 1. The CDR3 sequence is 13 residues long. Germline CDR1 MGHDK, CDR2 SYGVNS. Together with reference TRBV25-1 and TRBJ2-1, the CDR3 gives the full variable domain: EADIYQTPRYLVIGTGKKITLECSQTMGHDKMYWYQQDPGMELHLIHYSYGVNSTEKGDLSSESTVSRIRTEHFPLTLESARPSHTSQYLCASRDRTYNEQFFGPGTRLTVL.

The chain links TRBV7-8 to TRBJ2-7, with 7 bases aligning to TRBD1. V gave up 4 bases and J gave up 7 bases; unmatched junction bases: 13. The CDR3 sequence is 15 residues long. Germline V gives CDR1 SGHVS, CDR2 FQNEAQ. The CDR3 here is CASSSPWTGPGEQYF. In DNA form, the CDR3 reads TGTGCCAGCAGCTCCCCCTGGACAGGTCCGGGGGAGCAGTACTTC.

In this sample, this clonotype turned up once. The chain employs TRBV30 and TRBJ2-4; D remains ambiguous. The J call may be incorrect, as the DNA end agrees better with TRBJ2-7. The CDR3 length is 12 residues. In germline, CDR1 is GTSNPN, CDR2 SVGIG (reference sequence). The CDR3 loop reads CAWRIGLGEQYF. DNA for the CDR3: TGTGCCTGGAGAATAGGGCTTGGCGAGCAGTACTTC.

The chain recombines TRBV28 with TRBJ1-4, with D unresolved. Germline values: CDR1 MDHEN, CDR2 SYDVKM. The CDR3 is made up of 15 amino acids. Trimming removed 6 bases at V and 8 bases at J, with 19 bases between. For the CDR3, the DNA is TGTGCCAGCAGCGCCGTCGGAACCGGACGGGAAAAACTGTTTTTT. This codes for CASSAVGTGREKLFF.

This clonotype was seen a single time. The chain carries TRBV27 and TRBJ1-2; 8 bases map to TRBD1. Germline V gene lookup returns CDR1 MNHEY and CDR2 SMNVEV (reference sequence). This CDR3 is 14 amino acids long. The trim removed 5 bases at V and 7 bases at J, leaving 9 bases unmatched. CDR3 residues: CASSHIPGGPGYTF. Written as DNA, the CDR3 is TGTGCCAGCAGTCACATCCCAGGGGGCCCTGGCTACACCTTC.

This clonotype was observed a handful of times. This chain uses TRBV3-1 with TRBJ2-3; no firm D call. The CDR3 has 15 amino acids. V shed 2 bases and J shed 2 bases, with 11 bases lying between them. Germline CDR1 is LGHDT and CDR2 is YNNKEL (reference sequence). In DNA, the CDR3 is TGTGCCAGCAGCCAACTGGGGATATCCACAGATACGCAGTATTTT. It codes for CASSQLGISTDTQYF.

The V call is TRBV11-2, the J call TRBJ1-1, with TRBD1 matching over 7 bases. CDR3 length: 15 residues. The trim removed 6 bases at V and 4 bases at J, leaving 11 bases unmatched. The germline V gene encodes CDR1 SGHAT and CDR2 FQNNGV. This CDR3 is CASRFLTGEGTEAFF. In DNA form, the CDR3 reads TGTGCCAGCAGGTTTCTAACAGGGGAGGGCACTGAAGCTTTCTTT.

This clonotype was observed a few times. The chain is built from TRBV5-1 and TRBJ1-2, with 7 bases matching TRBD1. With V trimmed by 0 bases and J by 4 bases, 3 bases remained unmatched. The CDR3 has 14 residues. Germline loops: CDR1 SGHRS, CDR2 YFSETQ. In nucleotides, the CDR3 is TGCGCCAGCAGCTTGGGGGACAGCCGCTATGGCTACACCTTC. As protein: CASSLGDSRYGYTF.

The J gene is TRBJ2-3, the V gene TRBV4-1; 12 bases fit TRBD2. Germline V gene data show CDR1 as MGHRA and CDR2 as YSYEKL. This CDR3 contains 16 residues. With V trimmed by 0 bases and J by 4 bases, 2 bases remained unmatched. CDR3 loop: CASSQDWTSGADTQYF. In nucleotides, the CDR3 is TGCGCCAGCAGCCAAGACTGGACTAGCGGGGCAGATACGCAGTATTTT.

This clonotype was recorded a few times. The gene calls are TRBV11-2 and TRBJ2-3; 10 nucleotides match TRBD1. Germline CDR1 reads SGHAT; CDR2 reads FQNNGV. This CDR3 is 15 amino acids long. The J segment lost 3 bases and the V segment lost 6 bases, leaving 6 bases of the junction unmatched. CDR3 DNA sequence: TGTGCCAGCAGTGTAAGGGGACAGGGGACAGATACGCAGTATTTT. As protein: CASSVRGQGTDTQYF.

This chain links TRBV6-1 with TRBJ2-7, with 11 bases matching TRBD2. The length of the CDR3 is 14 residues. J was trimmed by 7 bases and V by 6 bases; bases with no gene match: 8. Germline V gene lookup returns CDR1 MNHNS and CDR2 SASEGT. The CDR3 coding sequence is TGTGCCAGCAGGGTACTAGCGGGAGCAAGTGAGCAGTACTTC. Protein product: CASRVLAGASEQYF.

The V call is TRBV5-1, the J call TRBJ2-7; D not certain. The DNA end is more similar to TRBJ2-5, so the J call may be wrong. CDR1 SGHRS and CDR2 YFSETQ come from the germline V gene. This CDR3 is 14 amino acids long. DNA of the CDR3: TGCGCCAGCAGCGACGGCAGGATTTCGGAGACCCAGTACTTC. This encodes CASSDGRISETQYF.

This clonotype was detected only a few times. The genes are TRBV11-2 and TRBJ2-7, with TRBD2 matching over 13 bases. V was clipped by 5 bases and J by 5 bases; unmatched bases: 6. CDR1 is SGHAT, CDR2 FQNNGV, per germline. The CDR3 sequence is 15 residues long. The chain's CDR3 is CASSGRTSGSNEQYF. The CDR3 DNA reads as TGTGCCAGCAGCGGAAGGACTAGCGGGAGCAACGAGCAGTACTTC.

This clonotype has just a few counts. Here the CDR3 reads CSVESGNSNQPQHF. CDR3 sequence (DNA): TGCAGCGTTGAATCCGGGAATAGCAATCAGCCCCAGCATTTT. The chain is built from TRBV29-1 and TRBJ1-5, with unresolved D. Per germline, CDR1 SQVTM and CDR2 ANQGSEA. V was trimmed by 2 bases and J by 0 bases, leaving 8 bases between them. This CDR3 comprises 14 residues.

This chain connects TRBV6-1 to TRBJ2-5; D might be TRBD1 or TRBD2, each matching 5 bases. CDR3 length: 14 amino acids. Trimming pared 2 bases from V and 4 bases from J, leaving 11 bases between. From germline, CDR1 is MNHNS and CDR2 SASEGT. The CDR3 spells CASSEHGAGETQYF. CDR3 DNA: TGTGCCAGCAGTGAACATGGGGCGGGAGAGACCCAGTACTTC.

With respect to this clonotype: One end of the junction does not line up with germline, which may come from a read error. CDR3 in amino acids: CARSPTGGNTEAFF. The CDR3, as DNA: TGTGCCCGCAGCCCTACAGGGGGCAACACTGAAGCTTTCTTT. V gene TRBV7-9 combines with J gene TRBJ1-1, with 9 bases aligning to TRBD1. In germline, CDR1 is SEHNR, CDR2 FQNEAQ (reference sequence). The CDR3 consists of 14 residues.

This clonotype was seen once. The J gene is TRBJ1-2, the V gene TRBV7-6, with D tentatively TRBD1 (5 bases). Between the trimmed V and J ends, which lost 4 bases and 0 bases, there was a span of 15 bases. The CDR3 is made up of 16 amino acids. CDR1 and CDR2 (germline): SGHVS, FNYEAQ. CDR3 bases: TGTGCCAGCAGCTCGGGGCAGGGCCTATCTAACTATGGCTACACCTTC. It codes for CASSSGQGLSNYGYTF.

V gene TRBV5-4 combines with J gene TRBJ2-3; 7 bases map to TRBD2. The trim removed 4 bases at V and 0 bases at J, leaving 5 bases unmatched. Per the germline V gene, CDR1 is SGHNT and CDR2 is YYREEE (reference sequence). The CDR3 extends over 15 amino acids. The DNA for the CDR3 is TGTGCCAGCAGCGCGACTAGCACTAGCACAGATACGCAGTATTTT. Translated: CASSATSTSTDTQYF.

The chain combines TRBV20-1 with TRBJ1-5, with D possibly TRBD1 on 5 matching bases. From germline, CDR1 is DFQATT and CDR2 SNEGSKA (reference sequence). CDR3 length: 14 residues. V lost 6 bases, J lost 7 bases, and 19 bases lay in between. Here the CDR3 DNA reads TGCAGTGCAGCCACCCGGGGGGAAGGGCAGCCCCAGCATTTT. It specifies CSAATRGEGQPQHF.

This CDR3 is CATSSGSGLAGGNEQFF. CDR3 in DNA: TGTGCCACCAGCAGTGGTTCGGGACTAGCGGGAGGAAATGAGCAGTTCTTC. The chain recombines TRBV15 with TRBJ2-1; TRBD2 aligns across 15 bases. This CDR3 contains 17 residues. The junction had 7 bases not matched to a gene; V was cut back by 3 bases and J by 7 bases. Germline-derived CDR1 and CDR2 are LNHNV and YYDKDF (reference sequence). The complete variable domain, with remaining parts taken from reference TRBV15 and TRBJ2-1, reads DAMVIQNPRYQVTQFGKPVTLSCSQTLNHNVMYWYQQKSSQAPKLLFHYYDKDFNNEADTPDNFQSRRPNTSFCFLDIRSPGLGDTAMYLCATSSGSGLAGGNEQFFGPGTRLTVL.